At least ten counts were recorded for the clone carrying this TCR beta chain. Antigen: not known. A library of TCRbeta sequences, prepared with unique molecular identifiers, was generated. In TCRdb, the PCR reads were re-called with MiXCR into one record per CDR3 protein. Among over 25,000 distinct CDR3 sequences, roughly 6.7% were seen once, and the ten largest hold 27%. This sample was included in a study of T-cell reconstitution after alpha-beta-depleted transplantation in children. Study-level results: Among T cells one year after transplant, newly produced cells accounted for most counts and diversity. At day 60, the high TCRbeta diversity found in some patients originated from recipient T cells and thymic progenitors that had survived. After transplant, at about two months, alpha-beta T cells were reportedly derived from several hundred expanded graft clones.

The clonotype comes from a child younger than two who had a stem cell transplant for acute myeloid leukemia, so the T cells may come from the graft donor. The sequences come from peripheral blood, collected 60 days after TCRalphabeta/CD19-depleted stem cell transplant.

This CDR3 is CASQGGGTEAFF. Written as DNA, the CDR3 is TGCGCCAGCCAGGGGGGGGGCACTGAAGCTTTCTTT. The chain recombines TRBV5-1 with TRBJ1-1; 7 bases fit TRBD1. The germline V gene encodes CDR1 SGHRS and CDR2 YFSETQ. The V gene end was trimmed by 7 bases and the J gene end by 4 bases; junction bases not matched to a gene: 4. The CDR3 extends over 12 amino acids.